Below, 21 T cell receptor beta chains from the same sample are listed, as sequenced in a study of CD8+ T cells in alopecia areata. Extraction of RNA preceded its reverse transcription into cDNA, which served as the sequencing template. The repertoire was sequenced with immunoSEQ multiplex PCR; TCRdb's copy has only in-frame clones and lacks some. The table records roughly 97,000 clones, roughly two fifths of them present only once. The sequenced material came from CD4+ T cells sorted from blood. These receptors were taken from a human donor with alopecia areata.

This chain uses TRBV5-1 with TRBJ2-7; 7 bases are a match to TRBD1. After removal of 0 bases from V and 4 bases from J, the junction contained 7 bases not matched to a gene. The CDR3 covers 15 residues. In germline, CDR1 is SGHRS, CDR2 YFSETQ. CDR3 coding DNA: TGCGCCAGCAGCTTGGAGTCCGGGACAGAATACGAGCAGTACTTC. It specifies CASSLESGTEYEQYF.

The rearrangement links TRBV5-1 to TRBJ1-2; D is possibly TRBD1 (5 bases). Germline values: CDR1 SGHRS, CDR2 YFSETQ. CDR3 length: 14 amino acids. Trimming removed 2 bases from V and 0 bases from J, with 8 bases in between. The CDR3 DNA reads TGCGCCAGCAGCTTCCAACAGGCTAACTATGGCTACACCTTC. Residues: CASSFQQANYGYTF.

The chain carries TRBV29-1 and TRBJ1-4; 7 nucleotides match TRBD1. The length of the CDR3 is 13 residues. Germline V gene sequence: CDR1 SQVTM, CDR2 ANQGSEA. The ends lost 4 bases at V and 3 bases at J; junction bases unmatched: 2. In DNA, the CDR3 is TGCAGCGTTGGACAGGGACCTAATGAAAAACTGTTTTTT. Translated, it gives CSVGQGPNEKLFF. The entire variable domain, with the rest obtained from reference TRBV29-1 and TRBJ1-4, is as follows: SAVISQKPSRDICQRGTSLTIQCQVDSQVTMMFWYRQQPGQSLTLIATANQGSEATYESGFVIDKFPISRPNLTFSTLTVSNMSPEDSSIYLCSVGQGPNEKLFFGSGTQLSVL.

The genes are TRBV4-1 and TRBJ2-2, with D tentatively TRBD1 (6 bases). The CDR3 loop spans 15 amino acids. Germline values: CDR1 MGHRA, CDR2 YSYEKL. V was trimmed by 8 bases and J by 6 bases, leaving 19 bases between them. In DNA form, the CDR3 reads TGCGCCAGCCACCCCAGGGGCGGTCGTGCCGGGGAGCTGTTTTTT. Amino acid sequence: CASHPRGGRAGELFF.

The chain carries TRBV27 and TRBJ1-6; maybe TRBD1 (5 bases). The length of the CDR3 is 17 residues. Trimming shortened V by 7 bases and J by 7 bases, and 23 bases separated the two germline ends. From germline, CDR1 is MNHEY and CDR2 SMNVEV (reference sequence). The CDR3 sequence: CASTLYGGSPLNSPLHF. DNA for the CDR3: TGTGCCAGCACTCTCTACGGGGGTAGCCCCCTGAATTCACCCCTCCACTTT.

The chain recombines TRBV2 with TRBJ2-3, with 7 positions matching TRBD1. Germline V CDR1 and CDR2: SNHLY, FYNNEI. The ends lost 5 bases at V and 0 bases at J; junction bases unmatched: 5. The CDR3 length is 15 residues. The CDR3: CASSRQGGSTDTQYF. In nucleotides, the CDR3 is TGTGCCAGCAGTCGACAGGGTGGCAGCACAGATACGCAGTATTTT.

The V and J genes are TRBV5-1 and TRBJ1-2; TRBD1 matches at 9 bases. Germline CDR1 and CDR2: SGHRS and YFSETQ. V shed 2 bases and J 6 bases; nucleotides not matched to a gene: 5. This CDR3 has 14 amino acids. The CDR3: CASSFDGTGNGYTF. The CDR3 region has the DNA TGCGCCAGCAGCTTCGACGGGACAGGGAATGGCTACACCTTC.

The chain couples TRBV18 to TRBJ2-5, with D perhaps matching TRBD1 or TRBD2 (6 bases each). V gave up 0 bases and J gave up 6 bases, with 17 bases separating them. This CDR3 has 16 amino acids. Germline CDR1 is KGHSH and CDR2 is LQKENI. CDR3 coding DNA: TGTGCCAGCTCACCACCGGAGGGGGGCCGCGGAAAGACCCAGTACTTC. It yields the protein CASSPPEGGRGKTQYF.

This chain joins TRBV5-4 and TRBJ2-7; TRBD2 aligns across 11 bases. This CDR3 region has 15 residues. V gave up 4 bases and J gave up 4 bases; unmatched junction bases: 7. Germline CDR1 and CDR2: SGHNT and YYREEE (reference sequence). The CDR3 protein is CASSTTSGSIYEQYF. The CDR3 DNA is TGTGCCAGCAGCACCACTAGCGGGAGCATTTACGAGCAGTACTTC.

This clone was seen more than once but under ten times. CDR3 region: CASSLVVSQETQYF. The CDR3 DNA reads TGTGCCAGCAGCTTAGTTGTCAGCCAAGAGACCCAGTACTTC. This chain joins TRBV7-8 and TRBJ2-5; no firm D call. The V gene's germline CDR1 is SGHVS and CDR2 FQNEAQ. The CDR3 runs to 14 residues. V lost 1 base to trimming and J lost 1 base, with 7 bases between them.

This clone was seen only a few times. The V and J genes are TRBV30 and TRBJ1-5; perhaps TRBD1 as D (5 bases). The CDR3 has 15 amino acids. CDR1 GTSNPN and CDR2 SVGIG come from the germline V gene (reference sequence). Trimming cost V 0 bases and J 2 bases, with 11 bases left between them. CDR3 DNA sequence: TGTGCCTGGAGTGTACCAGGGTTACGCAATCAGCCCCAGCATTTT. Translating gives CAWSVPGLRNQPQHF.

This rearrangement joins TRBV30 to TRBJ2-5; TRBD1 might be the D (5 bases). Between the trimmed V and J ends, which lost 0 bases and 1 base, there was a span of 12 bases. The CDR3 consists of 15 residues. From germline, CDR1 is GTSNPN and CDR2 SVGIG (reference sequence). The CDR3 coding sequence is TGTGCCTGGAGTGTAGATCTGACAGCCCAAGAGACCCAGTACTTC. It translates to CAWSVDLTAQETQYF.

V is TRBV4-1 and J is TRBJ2-7; 10 bases line up with TRBD1. The germline gives CDR1 MGHRA, CDR2 YSYEKL. The CDR3 spans 15 residues. V trimming: 3 bases; J trimming: 2 bases; junction bases outside the gene matches: 4. CDR3 nucleotides: TGCGCCAGCAGCCACGGACAGGGGGGAACCTACGAGCAGTACTTC. This sequence encodes CASSHGQGGTYEQYF.

The chain has TRBV2 and TRBJ2-6; D gene ambiguous. Trimming cost V 4 bases and J 1 base, with 5 bases left between them. Germline CDR1 is SNHLY and CDR2 is FYNNEI. The CDR3 consists of 14 residues. The chain's CDR3 is CASSAASGANVLTF. The CDR3 DNA reads as TGTGCCAGCAGTGCCGCTTCTGGGGCCAACGTCCTGACTTTC.

This chain connects TRBV4-1 to TRBJ2-1, with D perhaps matching TRBD1 (5 bases). The CDR3 spans 17 residues. The germline V gene encodes CDR1 MGHRA and CDR2 YSYEKL. V gave up 1 base and J gave up 0 bases, with 13 bases separating them. The CDR3 region has the DNA TGCGCCAGCAGCCAAGTAAGGGGTGAGAGCTCCTACAATGAGCAGTTCTTC. This gives the protein CASSQVRGESSYNEQFF.

This chain links TRBV6-5 with TRBJ2-3, with 8 bases aligning to TRBD1. The J segment lost 4 bases and the V segment lost 5 bases, leaving 5 bases of the junction unmatched. The CDR3 runs 14 residues. Germline lookup yields CDR1 MNHEY and CDR2 SVGAGI. The CDR3 loop reads CASSGQGKADTQYF. As DNA, the CDR3 is TGTGCCAGCAGTGGACAGGGCAAAGCAGATACGCAGTATTTT.

This clone is labeled medium-sized. The V and J genes are TRBV15 and TRBJ2-6, with D hard to call. Looked up from germline, CDR1 is LNHNV and CDR2 is YYDKDF (reference sequence). Trimming removed 0 bases from V and 3 bases from J, with 3 bases in between. The CDR3 extends over 14 amino acids. The CDR3 sequence is CATSRDVGANVLTF. DNA of the CDR3: TGTGCCACCAGCAGAGATGTTGGGGCCAACGTCCTGACTTTC.

The chain joins TRBV29-1 to TRBJ2-3; D unclear. The V end was cut by 5 bases, the J end by 1 base, with 10 bases between. Germline values: CDR1 SQVTM, CDR2 ANQGSEA. This CDR3 comprises 13 residues. The CDR3 protein is CSVLVWGTDTQYF. DNA of the CDR3: TGCAGCGTTCTCGTCTGGGGCACAGATACGCAGTATTTT.

The J gene is TRBJ2-7, the V gene TRBV6-5; 7 bases are shared with TRBD1. Germline CDR1 reads MNHEY; CDR2 reads SVGAGI. V lost 4 bases and J lost 3; bases outside the gene matches: 3. CDR3 length: 13 amino acids. CDR3 bases: TGTGCCAGCAGTTCGACAGGGAGCTACGAGCAGTACTTC. It is translated as CASSSTGSYEQYF.

V gene TRBV5-1 combines with J gene TRBJ2-7, with D unresolved. Looked up from germline, CDR1 is SGHRS and CDR2 is YFSETQ. Trimming stripped 3 bases from V and 7 bases from J, with 11 bases between. The CDR3 covers 12 residues. CDR3 DNA: TGCGCCAGCAGCTCCCGCCAGACGGAGCAGTACTTC. This encodes CASSSRQTEQYF.

The CDR3 is CASSLGTGTGYNEQFF. Written as DNA, the CDR3 is TGCGCCAGCAGCCTCGGGACAGGGACAGGCTACAATGAGCAGTTCTTC. The J gene is TRBJ2-1, the V gene TRBV5-1, with TRBD1 matching over 9 bases. The CDR3 loop spans 16 amino acids. CDR1 SGHRS and CDR2 YFSETQ come from the germline V gene. V shed 4 bases and J 3 bases; nucleotides not matched to a gene: 8. Together with reference TRBV5-1 and TRBJ2-1, the CDR3 gives the full variable domain: KAGVTQTPRYLIKTRGQQVTLSCSPISGHRSVSWYQQTPGQGLQFLFEYFSETQRNKGNFPGRFSGRQFSNSRSEMNVSTLELGDSALYLCASSLGTGTGYNEQFFGPGTRLTVL.